These T cell receptor beta chains were read from a single sample in a study of blood T cell repertoires in COVID-19. Method: immunoSEQ multiplex PCR; TCRdb's copy keeps in-frame clones and lacks some. The sample shows roughly 110,000 clones, 70% to 90% of them seen only once. Source material: peripheral blood. These receptors all stem from a man aged 45-65 years with active or convalescent COVID-19. Both conserved end residues are part of each CDR3. D genes are given only for firm matches. Some rows have no size entry. The others give once, few or many, or a class for an expanded clone.

CDR3	DNA	size	J	V	D
CASHLFGGWASGANVLTF	TGTGCCAGCCATTTATTCGGCGGGTGGGCCTCTGGGGCCAACGTCCTGACTTTC	.	TRBJ2-6	TRBV2	.
CAISEPRRAGGPTDTQYF	TGTGCCATCAGTGAGCCACGAAGAGCGGGAGGCCCCACAGATACGCAGTATTTT	.	TRBJ2-3	TRBV10-3	TRBD2
CASSKSPGGYEQYF	TGTGCCAGCAGCAAATCGCCAGGGGGCTACGAGCAGTACTTC	.	TRBJ2-7	TRBV21-1	.
CASSLVGTSNEQFF	TGCGCCAGCAGCCTGGTGGGGACTAGTAATGAGCAGTTCTTC	.	TRBJ2-1	TRBV5-1	TRBD2
CASSQDSVSQPQHF	TGTGCCAGCAGCCAAGATTCCGTTTCTCAGCCCCAGCATTTT	.	TRBJ1-5	TRBV3-1/TRBV3-2	.
CASSGDREYQETQYF	TGTGCCAGCAGCGGGGACAGGGAGTACCAAGAGACCCAGTACTTC	.	TRBJ2-5	TRBV6-5	TRBD1
CASSLQGPNTEAFF	TGTGCCAGCAGCTTGCAGGGCCCGAACACTGAAGCTTTCTTT	.	TRBJ1-1	TRBV5-5	.
CASSFEYNSPLHF	TGCGCCAGCAGCTTTGAGTATAATTCACCCCTCCACTTT	.	TRBJ1-6	TRBV5-1	.
CASSISTDYTDTQYF	TGTGCCAGTAGTATCTCGACAGATTACACAGATACGCAGTATTTT	.	TRBJ2-3	TRBV19	.
CASSKQGARPYGYTF	TGTGCCAGCAGCAAACAGGGGGCGCGTCCCTATGGCTACACCTTC	.	TRBJ1-2	TRBV9	TRBD1
CASRRRPSSYNEQFF	TGTGCCAGCAGACGGAGGCCGAGCTCCTACAATGAGCAGTTCTTC	.	TRBJ2-1	TRBV6-5	.
CASSLDVAQNTGELFF	TGTGCCAGCAGCTTAGATGTGGCCCAGAACACCGGGGAGCTGTTTTTT	.	TRBJ2-2	TRBV7-2	.
CASSKAHRSYKQYF	TGTGCCAGCAGCAAAGCCCACAGATCCTACAAGCAGTACTTC	.	TRBJ2-7	TRBV21-1	.
CASGLGGEVPGYTF	TGTGCCAGCGGTCTAGGGGGCGAGGTTCCTGGCTACACCTTC	.	TRBJ1-2	TRBV6-5	TRBD1
CASSPSGWETQYF	TGCGCCAGCAGCCCCAGTGGCTGGGAGACCCAGTACTTC	.	TRBJ2-5	TRBV10-1	.
CASSQDSAGPYEQYF	TGTGCCAGCAGCCAAGATTCGGCGGGACCCTACGAGCAGTACTTC	.	TRBJ2-7	TRBV4-2	.
CASSFGWGEIYEQYF	TGCGCCAGCAGCTTCGGGTGGGGGGAAATCTACGAGCAGTACTTC	once	TRBJ2-7	TRBV5-1	.
CASSQAPSGLSYEQYF	TGTGCCAGCAGCCAAGCTCCTAGCGGGCTTTCCTACGAGCAGTACTTC	.	TRBJ2-7	TRBV14	TRBD2
CASSSWDRGWEAFF	TGTGCCAGCAGCTCCTGGGACAGGGGTTGGGAGGCTTTCTTT	few	TRBJ1-1	TRBV13	TRBD1
CSVEFLVGADTQYF	TGCAGCGTTGAATTCCTAGTAGGTGCAGATACGCAGTATTTT	.	TRBJ2-3	TRBV29-1	.
CASSYVLTREVADTQYF	TGTGCCAGCAGTTACGTCCTCACTAGAGAGGTCGCAGATACGCAGTATTTT	.	TRBJ2-3	TRBV6-2/TRBV6-3	.
CASSEGRAGLQPQHF	TGTGCCAGCAGTGAAGGACGGGCAGGGTTACAGCCCCAGCATTTT	once	TRBJ1-5	TRBV2	.
CASSTGEWANVLTF	TGCGCCAGCAGCACGGGGGAGTGGGCCAACGTCCTGACTTTC	.	TRBJ2-6	TRBV10-2	.
CASSRGQGYVVYGYTF	TGTGCCAGCAGCCGGGGACAGGGTTATGTAGTCTATGGCTACACCTTC	medium-sized	TRBJ1-2	TRBV28	TRBD1
CASSWGTGSNQPQHF	TGTGCCAGCAGTTGGGGCACTGGGAGCAATCAGCCCCAGCATTTT	.	TRBJ1-5	TRBV28	.
CASSRTGMDGYTF	TGTGCCAGCAGCCGGACAGGGATGGATGGCTACACCTTC	.	TRBJ1-2	TRBV6-5	TRBD1
CASSYSTIGSYNEQFF	TGTGCCAGCAGTTACTCGACAATAGGATCCTACAATGAGCAGTTCTTC	.	TRBJ2-1	TRBV6-2/TRBV6-3	.
CASSTGTASRETQYF	TGTGCCAGCAGCACCGGGACTGCGAGTCGAGAGACCCAGTACTTC	.	TRBJ2-5	TRBV5-6	.
CAISASGRADTGELFF	TGTGCCATCAGTGCAAGCGGGAGGGCCGACACCGGGGAGCTGTTTTTT	.	TRBJ2-2	TRBV10-3	TRBD2
CATLRDSNYNEQFF	TGTGCCACTCTCCGGGACAGTAACTACAATGAGCAGTTCTTC	.	TRBJ2-1	TRBV2	TRBD1
CASSLWAAKNIQYF	TGTGCCAGCAGCTTGTGGGCAGCCAAAAACATTCAGTACTTC	.	TRBJ2-4	TRBV5-4	.